The clone carrying this T cell receptor beta chain has more than one count but fewer than ten. Repertoires were generated with immunoSEQ multiplex PCR, while TCRdb's copy carries only in-frame clones and drops some. The repertoire holds more than 85,000 clones, with approximately 82% as singletons. Germline CDR1 reads LNHDA; CDR2 reads SQIVND (reference sequence). V was pared by 1 base and J by 7 bases, with 8 bases of the junction left unmatched. This CDR3 spans 15 amino acids. These data come from a study of blood T cell repertoires in COVID-19. Sequencing was done on a sample of peripheral blood. The chain couples TRBV19 to TRBJ1-2; 8 nucleotides match TRBD1. This TCR was sampled from a woman aged 55-75 years with acute or convalescent COVID-19. CDR3 nucleotides: TGTGCCAGTAGTATAGTCCGACAGGGGCGTACTGGCTACACCTTC. Amino acid sequence: CASSIVRQGRTGYTF.